This TCR beta chain was found in a study of blood T cell repertoires in COVID-19. Study in general: The origin of the acute and convalescent COVID-19 samples was the United States, Italy and Spain. T cells, B-cell-depleted T cells, or PBMCs provided the cDNA or gDNA that served as material.

Per germline, CDR1 MNHNS and CDR2 SASEGT. The CDR3 spans 15 residues. Trimming took off 2 bases at V and 10 bases at J, with 18 bases between the two ends. In the original workflow: It was from reference gene primer amplification that nucleated cell counts were estimated. Produced via immunoSEQ multiplex PCR; TCRdb's table is partial and in-frame only. D and trimming come from the DNA, and the V and J calls and clone size come from that table. In the table there are 250,000 to 350,000 clones, about 89% of which are singletons. Material: peripheral blood. The sequence was obtained from a man aged 30 to 45 with acute or convalescent COVID-19. The chain links TRBV6-1 to TRBJ1-5; no clear D gene. CDR3 protein: CASSESPGNSSPQHF. CDR3 nucleotide sequence: TGTGCCAGCAGTGAATCTCCGGGAAATTCGTCACCCCAGCATTTT.